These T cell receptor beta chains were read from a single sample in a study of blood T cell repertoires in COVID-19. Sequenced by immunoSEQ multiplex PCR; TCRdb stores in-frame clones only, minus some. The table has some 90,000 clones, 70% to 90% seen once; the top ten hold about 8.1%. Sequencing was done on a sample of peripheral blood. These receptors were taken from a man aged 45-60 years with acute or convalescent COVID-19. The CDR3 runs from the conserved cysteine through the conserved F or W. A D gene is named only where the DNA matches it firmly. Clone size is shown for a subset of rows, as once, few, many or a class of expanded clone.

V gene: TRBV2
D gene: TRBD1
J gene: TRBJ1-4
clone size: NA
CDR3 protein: CASSLKGQANEKLFF
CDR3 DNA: TGTGCCAGCAGTCTAAAGGGACAGGCTAATGAAAAACTGTTTTTT

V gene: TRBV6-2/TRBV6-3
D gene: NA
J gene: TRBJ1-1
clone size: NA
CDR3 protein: CASSYRPFSTEAFF
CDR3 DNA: TGTGCCAGCAGTTACCGTCCGTTTAGCACTGAAGCTTTCTTT

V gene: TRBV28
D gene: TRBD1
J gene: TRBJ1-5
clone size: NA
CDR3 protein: CASSPPQGGAQPQHF
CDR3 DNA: TGTGCCAGCAGTCCACCCCAGGGGGGAGCTCAGCCCCAGCATTTT

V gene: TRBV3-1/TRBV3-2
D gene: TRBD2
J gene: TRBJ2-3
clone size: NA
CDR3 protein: CASSQLAGVGGDTQYF
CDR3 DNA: TGTGCCAGCAGCCAGCTAGCGGGGGTAGGAGGGGATACGCAGTATTTT

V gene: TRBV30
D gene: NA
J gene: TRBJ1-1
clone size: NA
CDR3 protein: CAWSGSGQGNTEAFF
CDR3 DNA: TGTGCCTGGAGTGGTTCCGGGCAGGGGAACACTGAAGCTTTCTTT

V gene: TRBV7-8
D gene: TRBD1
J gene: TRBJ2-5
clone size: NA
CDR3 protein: CASSRDRQETQYF
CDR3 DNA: TGTGCCAGCAGCCGGGACAGACAAGAGACCCAGTACTTC

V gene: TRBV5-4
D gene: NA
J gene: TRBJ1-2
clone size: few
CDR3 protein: CASSARTLQGAYGYTF
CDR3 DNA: TGTGCCAGCAGCGCGAGGACACTACAGGGTGCCTATGGCTACACCTTC

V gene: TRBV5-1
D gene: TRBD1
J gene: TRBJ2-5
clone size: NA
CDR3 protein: CASSGTGGGETQYF
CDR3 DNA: TGCGCCAGCAGCGGAACAGGGGGCGGAGAGACCCAGTACTTC

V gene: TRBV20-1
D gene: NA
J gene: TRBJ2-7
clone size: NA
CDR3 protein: CSASETYEQYF
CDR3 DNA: TGCAGTGCGTCGGAGACCTACGAGCAGTACTTC

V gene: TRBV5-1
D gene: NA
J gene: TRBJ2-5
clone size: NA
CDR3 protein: CASSLSNGVQETQYF
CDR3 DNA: TGCGCCAGCAGCTTAAGCAACGGGGTCCAAGAGACCCAGTACTTC

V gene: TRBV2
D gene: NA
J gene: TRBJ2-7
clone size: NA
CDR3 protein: CAGRAQGAGEQYF
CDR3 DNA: TGTGCCGGCAGGGCACAGGGAGCTGGGGAGCAGTACTTC

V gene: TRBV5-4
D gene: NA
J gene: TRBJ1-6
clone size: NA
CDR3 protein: CASSLDTVNSPLHF
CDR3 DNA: TGTGCCAGCAGCTTGGACACCGTAAATTCACCCCTCCACTTT

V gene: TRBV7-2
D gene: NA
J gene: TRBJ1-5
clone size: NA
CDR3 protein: CASSLGATQPQHF
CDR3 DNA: TGTGCCAGCAGCTTGGGGGCAACTCAGCCCCAGCATTTT

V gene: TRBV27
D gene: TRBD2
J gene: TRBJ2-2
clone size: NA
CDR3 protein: CASSPSGGWTGELFF
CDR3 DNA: TGTGCCAGCAGTCCCTCGGGGGGGTGGACCGGGGAGCTGTTTTTT

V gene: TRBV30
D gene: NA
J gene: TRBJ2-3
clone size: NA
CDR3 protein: CAWSVQGGRADTQYF
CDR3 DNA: TGTGCCTGGAGTGTACAGGGGGGGCGGGCAGATACGCAGTATTTT

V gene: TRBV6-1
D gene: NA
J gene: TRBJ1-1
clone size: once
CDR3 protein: CASSDRTREAFF
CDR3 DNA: TGTGCCAGCAGTGATAGAACCAGGGAAGCTTTCTTT

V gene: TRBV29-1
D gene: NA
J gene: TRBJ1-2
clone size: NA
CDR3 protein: CSVVANGYTF
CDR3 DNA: TGCAGCGTTGTGGCAAACGGCTACACCTTC

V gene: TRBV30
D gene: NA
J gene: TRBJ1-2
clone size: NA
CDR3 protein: CAWSVLFTSYGYTF
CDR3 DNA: TGTGCCTGGAGTGTACTTTTCACGTCGTATGGCTACACCTTC

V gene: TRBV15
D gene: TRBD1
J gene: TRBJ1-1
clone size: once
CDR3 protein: CATSRGLGQSLKAFF
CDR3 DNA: TGTGCCACCAGCCGTGGGCTGGGACAGTCCCTGAAAGCTTTCTTT

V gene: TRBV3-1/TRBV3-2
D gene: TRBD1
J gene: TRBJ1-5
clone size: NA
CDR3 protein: CASSQGSGQVTYSNQPQHF
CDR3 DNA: TGTGCCAGCAGCCAAGGGTCGGGACAGGTGACTTATAGCAATCAGCCCCAGCATTTT

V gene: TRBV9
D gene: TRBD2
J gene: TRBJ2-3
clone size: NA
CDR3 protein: CASSGLAVSTDTQYF
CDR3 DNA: TGTGCCAGCAGCGGACTAGCGGTGAGCACAGATACGCAGTATTTT

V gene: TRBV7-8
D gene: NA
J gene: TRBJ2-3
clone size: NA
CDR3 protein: CASSPTTWSGLDTQYF
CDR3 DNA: TGTGCCAGCAGCCCGACCACTTGGAGTGGTTTAGATACGCAGTATTTT

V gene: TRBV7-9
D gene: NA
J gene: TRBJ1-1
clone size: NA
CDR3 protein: CASSLVGGNTEAFF
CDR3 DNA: TGTGCCAGCAGCTTAGTAGGGGGGAACACTGAAGCTTTCTTT

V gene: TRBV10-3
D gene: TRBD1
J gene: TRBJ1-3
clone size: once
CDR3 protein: CAISGGSGGAGYTIYF
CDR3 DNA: TGTGCCATCAGTGGCGGGTCAGGGGGCGCAGGGTACACCATATATTTT

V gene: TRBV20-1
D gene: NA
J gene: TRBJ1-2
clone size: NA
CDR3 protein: CSASDSYGYTF
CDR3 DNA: TGCAGTGCTAGCGACAGCTATGGCTACACCTTC

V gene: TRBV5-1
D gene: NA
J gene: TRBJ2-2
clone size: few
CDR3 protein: CASSAGHNTGELFF
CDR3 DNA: TGCGCCAGCAGCGCAGGACATAACACCGGGGAGCTGTTTTTT

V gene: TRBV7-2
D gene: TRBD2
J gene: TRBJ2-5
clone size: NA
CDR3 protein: CASSLATRGGEETQYF
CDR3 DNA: TGTGCCAGCAGCTTAGCGACGCGGGGGGGCGAAGAGACCCAGTACTTC

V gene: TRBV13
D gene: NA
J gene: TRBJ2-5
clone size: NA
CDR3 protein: CASSLYGRVNGVSQETQYF
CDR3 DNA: TGTGCCAGCAGCTTATATGGCAGGGTGAATGGGGTTAGCCAAGAGACCCAGTACTTC

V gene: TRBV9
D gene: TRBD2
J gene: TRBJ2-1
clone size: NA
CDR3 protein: CASSVGLFSGGNEQFF
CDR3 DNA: TGTGCCAGCAGCGTAGGTTTATTTAGCGGGGGAAATGAGCAGTTCTTC

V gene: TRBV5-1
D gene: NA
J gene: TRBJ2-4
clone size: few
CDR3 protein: CASSVQAAQPRNIQYF
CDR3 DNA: TGCGCCAGCAGCGTCCAAGCGGCTCAGCCACGAAACATTCAGTACTTC

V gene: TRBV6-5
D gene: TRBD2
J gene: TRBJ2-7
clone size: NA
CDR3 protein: CASSYLTSGRPYEQYF
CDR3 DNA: TGTGCCAGCAGTTACTTGACTAGCGGGCGACCCTACGAGCAGTACTTC

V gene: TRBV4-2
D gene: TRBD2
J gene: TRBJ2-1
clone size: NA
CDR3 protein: CASSQVPTSGGALDNEQFF
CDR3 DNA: TGTGCCAGCAGCCAAGTTCCCACTAGCGGGGGGGCGTTGGACAATGAGCAGTTCTTC

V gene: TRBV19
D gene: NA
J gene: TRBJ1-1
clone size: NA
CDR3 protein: CASIRGLHTEAFF
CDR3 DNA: TGTGCCAGTATCCGTGGACTGCACACTGAAGCTTTCTTT

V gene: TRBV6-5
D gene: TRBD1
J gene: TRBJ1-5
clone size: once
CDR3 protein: CASSYTTGTDQPQHF
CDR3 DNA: TGTGCCAGCAGTTATACGACAGGGACGGATCAGCCCCAGCATTTT

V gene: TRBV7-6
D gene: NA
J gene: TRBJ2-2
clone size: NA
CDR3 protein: CASSLRGGANTGELFF
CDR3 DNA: TGTGCCAGCAGCTTAAGGGGCGGGGCGAACACCGGGGAGCTGTTTTTT

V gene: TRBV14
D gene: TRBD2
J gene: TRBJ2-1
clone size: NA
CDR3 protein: CASSHDIAGGRREQFF
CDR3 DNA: TGTGCCAGCAGCCATGATATAGCGGGGGGGCGACGTGAGCAGTTCTTC

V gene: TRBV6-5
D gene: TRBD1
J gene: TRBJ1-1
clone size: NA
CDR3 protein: CASSYARQGAVAFF
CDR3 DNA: TGTGCCAGCAGTTACGCCCGACAGGGGGCTGTGGCTTTCTTT

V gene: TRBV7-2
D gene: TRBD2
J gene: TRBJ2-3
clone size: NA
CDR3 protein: CASSSGLAADTQYF
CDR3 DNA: TGTGCCAGCAGTTCCGGACTAGCGGCAGATACGCAGTATTTT

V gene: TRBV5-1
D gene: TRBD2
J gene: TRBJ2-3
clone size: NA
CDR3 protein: CASSSGRSGGGTDTQYF
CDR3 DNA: TGCGCCAGCAGCTCCGGGAGGTCCGGGGGGGGCACAGATACGCAGTATTTT

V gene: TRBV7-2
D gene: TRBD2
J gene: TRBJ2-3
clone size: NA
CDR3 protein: CASSLGGGGTDTQYF
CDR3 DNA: TGTGCCAGCAGCTTAGGCGGGGGGGGCACAGATACGCAGTATTTT

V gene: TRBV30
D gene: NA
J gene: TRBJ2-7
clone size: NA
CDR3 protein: CAWSNGWNPSYEQYF
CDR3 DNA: TGTGCCTGGAGCAACGGGTGGAATCCCTCCTACGAGCAGTACTTC

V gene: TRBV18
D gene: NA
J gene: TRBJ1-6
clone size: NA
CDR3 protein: CASSPIESYNSPLHF
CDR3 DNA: TGTGCCAGCTCACCCATCGAGTCCTATAATTCACCCCTCCACTTT

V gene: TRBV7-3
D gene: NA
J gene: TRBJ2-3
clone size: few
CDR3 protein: CASSPGRSTDTQYF
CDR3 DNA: TGTGCCAGCAGCCCGGGTCGGAGCACAGATACGCAGTATTTT

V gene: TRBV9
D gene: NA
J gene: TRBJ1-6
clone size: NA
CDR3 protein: CASSVEEDSPLHF
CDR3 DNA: TGTGCCAGCAGCGTAGAGGAGGATTCACCCCTCCACTTT

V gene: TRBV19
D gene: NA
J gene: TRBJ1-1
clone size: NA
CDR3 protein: CASSARELNTEAFF
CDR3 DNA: TGTGCCAGCAGCGCGCGGGAGTTGAACACTGAAGCTTTCTTT

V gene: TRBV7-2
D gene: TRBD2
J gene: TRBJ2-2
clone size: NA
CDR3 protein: CASRTGTSGGAPATGELFF
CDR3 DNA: TGTGCCAGCAGAACCGGGACTAGCGGGGGGGCCCCGGCCACCGGGGAGCTGTTTTTT

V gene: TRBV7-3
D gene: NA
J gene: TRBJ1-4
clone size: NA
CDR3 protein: CASSRPTWFREKLFF
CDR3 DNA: TGTGCCAGCAGCCGACCGACATGGTTCCGCGAAAAACTGTTTTTT

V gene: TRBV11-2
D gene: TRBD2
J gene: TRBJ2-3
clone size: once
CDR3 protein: CASKLAGGLADTQYF
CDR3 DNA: TGTGCCAGCAAACTAGCGGGGGGCCTCGCAGATACGCAGTATTTT

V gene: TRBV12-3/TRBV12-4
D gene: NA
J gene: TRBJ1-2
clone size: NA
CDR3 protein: CASSLGGHRGYTF
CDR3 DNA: TGTGCCAGCAGTTTAGGTGGCCACCGTGGCTACACCTTC

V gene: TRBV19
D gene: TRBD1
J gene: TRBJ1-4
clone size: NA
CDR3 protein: CASSTGTGVWEKLFF
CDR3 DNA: TGTGCCAGTAGTACTGGGACAGGGGTATGGGAAAAACTGTTTTTT

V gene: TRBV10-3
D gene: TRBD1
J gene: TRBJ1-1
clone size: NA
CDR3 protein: CAISPWGQGLGTEAFF
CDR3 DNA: TGTGCCATCAGCCCCTGGGGACAGGGTCTTGGAACTGAAGCTTTCTTT

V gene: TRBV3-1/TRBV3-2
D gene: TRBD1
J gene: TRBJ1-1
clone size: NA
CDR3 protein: CASSQAGGGLFF
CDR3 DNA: TGTGCCAGCAGCCAAGCAGGGGGCGGTCTTTTCTTT

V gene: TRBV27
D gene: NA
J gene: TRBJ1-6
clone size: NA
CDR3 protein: CASRVGTLFNSPLHF
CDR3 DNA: TGTGCCAGCAGGGTCGGGACACTTTTTAATTCACCCCTCCACTTT

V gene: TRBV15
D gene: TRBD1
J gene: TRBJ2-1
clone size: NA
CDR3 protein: CATSSAEGTGGLGRETEQFF
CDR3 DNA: TGTGCCACCAGCAGCGCCGAAGGGACAGGGGGGCTAGGACGGGAAACTGAGCAGTTCTTC

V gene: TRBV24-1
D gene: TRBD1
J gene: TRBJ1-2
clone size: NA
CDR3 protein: CATSGGQGAIDGYTF
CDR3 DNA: TGTGCCACCAGTGGTGGACAGGGGGCCATTGATGGCTACACCTTC